This T cell receptor beta chain was identified during a study of beta chain features in type 1 diabetes. Findings and limits, study-wide: It was among patients, rather than healthy donors, that naive, central memory and Treg TCRB repertoires appeared more similar. Type 1 diabetes patients had TCRB CDR3s that were shorter (moderately but significantly so) in all four CD4+ subsets. The cDNA sequencing approach could over-represent high-TCR-expressing cells.

With 2 bases clipped from V and 7 bases from J, the junction kept 6 bases outside the gene matches. Germline loops: CDR1 SNHLY, CDR2 FYNNEI. The CDR3 totals 15 residues. Donors underwent one heparinised blood draw, roughly 110 mL on average. In the case of this clone: No antigen is known for it.

The whole isolated RNA underwent reverse transcription, so sequencing captured expressed TCRB transcripts. Generated by immunoSEQ multiplex PCR, the TCRdb table keeps only in-frame clones and is missing some. Of about 220,000 clones in the sample, approximately 11% were seen once. Source material: central memory CD4+ T cells from blood. This receptor was identified in a man aged 18-30 years in good health. V is TRBV2 and J is TRBJ1-5; 9 bases agree with TRBD1. CDR3 nucleotide sequence: TGTGCCAGCAGTGAACAGGGACAGGGCATCCAGCCCCAGCATTTT. This gives the protein CASSEQGQGIQPQHF.